Listed below are T cell receptor beta chains from one sample, sequenced in a study of neurological immune-mediated disorders. TCRdb passed the 5' RACE reads through MiXCR, listing each CDR3 protein once. This sample carries some 20,000 distinct CDR3 sequences, roughly 29% of them seen once, and the ten largest clones take about 33%. Material for sequencing was PBMCs. The origin of the receptors is a man aged 50 to 60 with HTLV-1-associated myelopathy (HAM/TSP). Both conserved end residues are part of each CDR3. The D gene is left open where the match is weak. The size of a clone is reported for some rows only, either as once, few or many, or as a class for expanded clones.

J | size | V | D | CDR3 | DNA
TRBJ2-4 | - | TRBV6-5 | TRBD1 | CASCKDRDLNIQYF | TGTGCCAGCTGCAAGGACAGGGACCTCAACATTCAGTACTTC
TRBJ2-3 | - | TRBV13 | - | CASSSPRGDTQYF | TGTGCCAGCAGCTCGCCCCGGGGAGATACGCAGTATTTT
TRBJ2-1 | few | TRBV20-1 | - | CSARPSPPGTRYNEQFF | TGCAGTGCTAGACCCTCCCCCCCGGGGACACGATACAATGAGCAGTTCTTC
TRBJ2-2 | - | TRBV20-1 | TRBD2 | CSARAGGIGELFF | TGCAGTGCTAGAGCGGGAGGGATCGGGGAGCTGTTTTTT
TRBJ1-5 | few | TRBV6-5 | - | CASSFGAVNSNQPQHF | TGTGCCAGCAGCTTCGGGGCGGTGAATAGCAATCAGCCCCAGCATTTT
TRBJ2-1 | - | TRBV7-3 | - | CASSYAPDNEQFF | TGTGCCAGCAGCTACGCCCCTGACAATGAGCAGTTCTTC
TRBJ2-5 | few | TRBV7-7 | - | CASSPLSLLQETQYF | TGTGCCAGCAGCCCCTTGTCGCTGCTTCAAGAGACCCAGTACTTC
TRBJ2-7 | - | TRBV5-1 | - | CASSFDGTYEQYF | TGCGCCAGCAGCTTCGACGGAACCTACGAGCAGTACTTC
TRBJ2-7 | - | TRBV10-3 | TRBD1 | CAITQGQGGIQQYF | TGTGCCATCACCCAAGGACAGGGGGGGATCCAGCAGTACTTC
TRBJ2-2 | - | TRBV11-1 | - | CASSFGGSNTGELFF | TGTGCCAGCAGCTTCGGAGGGTCGAACACCGGGGAGCTGTTTTTT
TRBJ1-2 | - | TRBV20-1 | TRBD1 | CSGTGANYGYTF | TGCAGCGGGACAGGCGCGAACTATGGCTACACCTTC
TRBJ1-5 | many | TRBV20-1 | - | CSASTQVFQPQHF | TGCAGTGCCTCGACACAGGTTTTCCAGCCCCAGCATTTT
TRBJ2-3 | many | TRBV20-1 | - | CSVPGVGTDTQYF | TGCAGTGTTCCTGGGGTGGGCACAGATACGCAGTATTTT
TRBJ2-1 | - | TRBV12-3/TRBV12-4 | TRBD2 | CASGTSGLYNEQFF | TGTGCCAGCGGGACTAGCGGGTTATACAATGAGCAGTTCTTC
TRBJ2-1 | few | TRBV4-1 | TRBD1 | CASSQDRGPVSEQFF | TGCGCCAGCAGCCAGGACAGGGGGCCCGTGAGTGAGCAGTTCTTC
TRBJ1-6 | many | TRBV20-1 | - | CSARGGGTTYNSPLHF | TGCAGTGCTAGAGGGGGAGGTACTACTTATAATTCACCCCTCCACTTT
TRBJ2-5 | - | TRBV20-1 | TRBD1 | CSAREGTGETQYF | TGCAGTGCTAGAGAGGGGACAGGAGAGACCCAGTACTTC
TRBJ2-5 | few | TRBV5-4 | TRBD1 | CASSLGQSYQETQYF | TGTGCCAGCAGCCTGGGACAGAGTTACCAAGAGACCCAGTACTTC
TRBJ2-7 | - | TRBV30 | TRBD1 | CAWSARDRGKHEQYF | TGTGCCTGGAGTGCCCGGGACAGGGGAAAACACGAGCAGTACTTC
TRBJ2-3 | medium-sized | TRBV7-9 | TRBD2 | CASSLVAFWSGSGGTTDTQYF | TGTGCCAGCAGCTTGGTGGCCTTTTGGAGCGGGAGTGGGGGTACGACAGATACGCAGTATTTT
TRBJ1-1 | few | TRBV20-1 | TRBD1 | CSASMGQTNTEAFF | TGCAGTGCTAGTATGGGACAGACGAACACTGAAGCTTTCTTT
TRBJ2-1 | many | TRBV19 | - | CASSLTGFSEQFF | TGTGCCAGTAGTTTAACAGGGTTTAGTGAGCAGTTCTTC
TRBJ2-3 | many | TRBV20-1 | TRBD2 | CSASPTSGSFTDTQYF | TGCAGTGCTTCCCCGACTAGCGGGAGTTTTACAGATACGCAGTATTTT
TRBJ2-1 | - | TRBV15 | - | CATSTGTLNEQFF | TGTGCCACCAGCACCGGGACACTCAATGAGCAGTTCTTC
TRBJ2-1 | many | TRBV21-1 | - | CATPDVSSNEQFF | TGTGCCACTCCCGATGTTTCGTCCAATGAGCAGTTCTTC
TRBJ1-1 | few | TRBV7-2 | TRBD1 | CASRTQGATEAFF | TGTGCCAGCAGGACTCAGGGGGCGACTGAAGCTTTCTTT
TRBJ2-5 | many | TRBV20-1 | TRBD2 | CSASGGGGETQYF | TGCAGTGCTAGCGGCGGGGGGGGTGAGACCCAGTACTTC
TRBJ2-7 | many | TRBV29-1 | - | CSVEGGHEQYF | TGCAGCGTTGAGGGGGGCCACGAGCAGTACTTC
TRBJ2-7 | - | TRBV5-1 | - | CASSPRNRAAYEQYF | TGCGCCAGCAGCCCAAGGAACAGGGCTGCCTACGAGCAGTACTTC
TRBJ1-5 | - | TRBV12-3/TRBV12-4 | - | CASTPSGGSNQPQHF | TGTGCCAGCACCCCCTCGGGGGGGAGCAATCAGCCCCAGCATTTT
TRBJ2-3 | many | TRBV20-1 | - | CSARMRGSTDTQYF | TGCAGTGCTAGGATGAGGGGCAGCACAGATACGCAGTATTTT
TRBJ2-7 | - | TRBV20-1 | TRBD2 | CSARTLLSGGAGEQYF | TGCAGTGCTAGGACCCTACTTAGCGGGGGGGCCGGGGAGCAGTACTTC
TRBJ2-2 | many | TRBV9 | - | CASSPGPNTGELFF | TGTGCCAGCAGCCCCGGGCCCAACACCGGGGAGCTGTTTTTT
TRBJ2-5 | many | TRBV4-2 | - | CASSQGLAEWKETQYF | TGTGCCAGCAGCCAAGGACTCGCGGAGTGGAAAGAGACCCAGTACTTC
TRBJ2-7 | - | TRBV20-1 | TRBD2 | CSAASSSLSGNEQYF | TGCAGTGCTGCCTCCAGTAGCCTGAGCGGGAACGAGCAGTACTTC
TRBJ2-4 | - | TRBV20-1 | - | CSARDIPDVAKNIQYF | TGCAGTGCTAGAGATATCCCGGACGTAGCCAAAAACATTCAGTACTTC
TRBJ1-5 | - | TRBV12-3/TRBV12-4 | TRBD1 | CASKEGQGNQPQHF | TGTGCCAGCAAAGAAGGACAGGGAAATCAGCCCCAGCATTTT
TRBJ1-1 | few | TRBV20-1 | TRBD1 | CSALYAGGTEAFF | TGCAGTGCCCTATACGCAGGGGGCACTGAAGCTTTCTTT
TRBJ2-1 | few | TRBV5-1 | - | CASSLGPNSAHEQFF | TGCGCCAGCAGCTTGGGGCCAAATAGCGCCCATGAGCAGTTCTTC
TRBJ2-5 | few | TRBV11-2 | - | CASSFGGAQETQYF | TGTGCCAGCAGCTTTGGGGGGGCCCAAGAGACCCAGTACTTC
TRBJ1-1 | few | TRBV12-3/TRBV12-4 | - | CASNFRLSASPTEAFF | TGTGCCAGCAATTTCCGTCTCAGCGCGTCGCCCACTGAAGCTTTCTTT
TRBJ1-5 | - | TRBV27 | TRBD1 | CASSTYRGGSNQPQHF | TGTGCCAGCAGTACCTACAGGGGGGGGAGCAATCAGCCCCAGCATTTT
TRBJ1-1 | - | TRBV7-3 | - | CASSLSANTEAFF | TGTGCCAGCAGCTTATCGGCCAACACTGAAGCTTTCTTT
TRBJ1-2 | - | TRBV20-1 | - | CSAWTVYGYTF | TGCAGTGCTTGGACGGTCTATGGCTACACCTTC
TRBJ2-1 | large | TRBV20-1 | TRBD2 | CSARVGEAGYNEQFF | TGCAGTGCTAGAGTCGGTGAAGCGGGATACAATGAGCAGTTCTTC
TRBJ2-3 | - | TRBV18 | - | CASSLYPGDRADTQYF | TGTGCCAGCTCACTTTATCCGGGGGATCGGGCAGATACGCAGTATTTT